These T cell receptor beta chains were read from a single sample in a study of blood T cell repertoires in COVID-19. The table came from immunoSEQ multiplex PCR; TCRdb's copy has only in-frame clones and leaves some out. The repertoire holds approximately 71,000 clones, with 90% as singletons. The sample was peripheral blood. These receptors all stem from a woman between 18 and 30 years old with acute or convalescent COVID-19. The CDR3 runs from the conserved cysteine through the conserved F or W. Fields, in order: clone size, J gene, D gene, V gene, CDR3 DNA, CDR3 protein. The D gene is left open where the match is weak. Part of the rows lack a size; the others show once, few, many or a class for expanded clones.

. | TRBJ1-6 | TRBD1 | TRBV11-2 | TGTGCCAGCAGCTTGGAGGGACAGGGCTTATCACCCCTCCACTTT | CASSLEGQGLSPLHF
. | TRBJ1-1 | . | TRBV5-1 | TGCGCCAGCAGCCTGACAGAGCGCACTGAAGCTTTCTTT | CASSLTERTEAFF
. | TRBJ1-3 | . | TRBV6-5 | TGTGCCAGCAGCAGGGGTGGCTCTGGAAACACCATATATTTT | CASSRGGSGNTIYF
. | TRBJ1-3 | TRBD1 | TRBV6-1 | TGTGCCAGCAGTGATCGGACAGGGGCCGGAAACACCATATATTTT | CASSDRTGAGNTIYF
few | TRBJ1-6 | . | TRBV27 | TGTGCCAGCAAGAGCTCCTATAATTCACCCCTCCACTTT | CASKSSYNSPLHF
. | TRBJ2-1 | TRBD1 | TRBV29-1 | TGCAGCGTTTTACCGGGACAGACCAACAATGAGCAGTTCTTC | CSVLPGQTNNEQFF
. | TRBJ1-1 | TRBD1 | TRBV7-9 | TGTGCCAGCAGCCGCGAAGACAGGGTGGAGGAATTT | CASSREDRVEEF
. | TRBJ2-1 | . | TRBV4-1 | TGCGCCAGCAGCCGCCGTGGGGACACCGAATCCAATGAGCAGTTCTTC | CASSRRGDTESNEQFF
. | TRBJ2-2 | TRBD1 | TRBV15 | TGTGCCACCAGCAGGGACAGGGGCACCGGGGAGCTGTTTTTT | CATSRDRGTGELFF
few | TRBJ1-3 | . | TRBV25-1 | TGTGCCAGCAGTGACAGGGCCCCTGGAAACACCATATATTTT | CASSDRAPGNTIYF
. | TRBJ2-6 | TRBD1 | TRBV7-9 | TGTGCCAGCAGCTCAGGGTCGGGACAGAGCCGCTCTGGGGCCAACGTCCTGACTTTC | CASSSGSGQSRSGANVLTF
. | TRBJ2-7 | . | TRBV5-5 | TGTGCCAGCAGCTTGTCTTTACATAACTCCTACGAGCAGTACTTC | CASSLSLHNSYEQYF
. | TRBJ2-7 | . | TRBV13 | TGTGCCACCAAAAAATTAGGAACGGGCTACGAGCAGTACTTC | CATKKLGTGYEQYF
. | TRBJ1-2 | TRBD1 | TRBV4-1 | TGCGCCAGCAGCCAACTGGGACAGGGAAGGACTGATAACTATGGCTACACCTTC | CASSQLGQGRTDNYGYTF
. | TRBJ1-5 | TRBD1 | TRBV19 | TGTGCCAGTACCCAAAGGTGGGACAGGAGTGATCAGCCCCAGCATTTT | CASTQRWDRSDQPQHF
. | TRBJ2-1 | . | TRBV18 | TGTGCCAGCTCACCAGATAGGGGAAGTTACAATGAGCAGTTCTTC | CASSPDRGSYNEQFF
. | TRBJ2-7 | TRBD2 | TRBV28 | TGTGCCAGCAGTTTGGGCGGGAGGTACGAGCAGTACTTC | CASSLGGRYEQYF
once | TRBJ1-2 | . | TRBV19 | TGTGCCAGTAGTATGGCCACAGGTGTGGGCTATGGCTACACCTTC | CASSMATGVGYGYTF
. | TRBJ1-3 | . | TRBV15 | TGTGCCACCAGCAGAGATTCGGGCGGGGGAAACACCATATATTTT | CATSRDSGGGNTIYF
. | TRBJ1-6 | . | TRBV6-1 | TGTGCCAGCAGTGAAGCACGGACAGAGAATTCACCCCTCCACTTT | CASSEARTENSPLHF
. | TRBJ1-6 | . | TRBV7-2 | TGTGCCAGCTCCTCCTGGGTGTCGTCCGCAGGGAATTCACCCCTCCACTTT | CASSSWVSSAGNSPLHF
. | TRBJ2-1 | TRBD2 | TRBV30 | TGTGCCTGGAGTTCCACGGGAGGGCCGGGGGATGAGCAGTTCTTC | CAWSSTGGPGDEQFF
once | TRBJ1-1 | . | TRBV19 | TGTGCCAGTAGCTCACCTGGGAGGGGCACTGAAGCTTTCTTT | CASSSPGRGTEAFF
. | TRBJ1-1 | TRBD1 | TRBV6-2/TRBV6-3 | TGTGCCAGCAGTAATGGACAGGGGGCATTCTTCAACACTGAAGCTTTCTTT | CASSNGQGAFFNTEAFF
. | TRBJ1-2 | TRBD1 | TRBV3-1/TRBV3-2 | TGTGCCAGCAGCCACCTCGGACAGGGGAGAGGAGGCTACACCTTC | CASSHLGQGRGGYTF
. | TRBJ1-1 | . | TRBV20-1 | TGCAGTGCGAACCCCCTAAGTGAAGCTTTCTTT | CSANPLSEAFF
. | TRBJ2-7 | TRBD1 | TRBV30 | TGTGCCTGGAGTACAGGGGCCCGCGAGCAGTACTTC | CAWSTGAREQYF
. | TRBJ1-1 | . | TRBV6-6 | TGTGCCAGCAGTTACTCCCGGACAGAGAACACTGAAGCTTTCTTT | CASSYSRTENTEAFF
. | TRBJ1-4 | . | TRBV18 | TGTGCCAGCTCACCCCAACCGGGACACCTGAATGAAAAACTGTTTTTT | CASSPQPGHLNEKLFF
. | TRBJ1-1 | . | TRBV5-8 | TGTGCCAGCAGCCCTTACACAACGAACACTGAAGCTTTCTTT | CASSPYTTNTEAFF